This TCR beta chain was retrieved from a study of CD8 T cells in Susac syndrome. CD8+ and CD4+ T cells from blood underwent TCR beta sequencing. The patients serving as multiple sclerosis controls were treatment-naive. They had stable or active relapsing-remitting disease and fulfilled revised McDonald criteria. V lost 6 bases and J lost 7, with 12 bases in between. The CDR3 loop spans 11 amino acids. CDR1 and CDR2 from the germline V gene are DFQATT and SNEGSKA (reference sequence). Random hexamers were used to reverse transcribe an amount of about 0.5 to 1 ug RNA. A multiplex approach, immunoSEQ multiplex PCR, amplified TCR beta CDR3 across 54 Vbeta and 13 Jbeta. In TCRdb, the immunoSEQ multiplex PCR reads were re-called with MiXCR into one record per CDR3 protein. The sample yields a few hundred thousand distinct CDR3 sequences, around 85% seen once.

The chain carries TRBV20-1 and TRBJ1-1; D is unresolved. The receptor comes from a human donor with multiple sclerosis. The sample consisted of CD8+ T cells from PBMCs. CDR3 in amino acids: CSANPGGEAFF. CDR3 nucleotide sequence: TGCAGTGCAAACCCGGGAGGTGAAGCTTTCTTT.